These T cell receptor beta chains were read from a single sample in a study of technical replicates of blood from four donors. Using immunoSEQ multiplex PCR, the repertoire was profiled, and TCRdb retains in-frame clones only, with some absent. The sample records 74,000 or so clones, approximately 97% being singletons. The specimen was T cells isolated from PBMCs. The origin of the receptors is a human donor in good health. The CDR3 runs from the conserved cysteine through the conserved F or W. A D gene is named only where the DNA matches it firmly. Expanded clones are given a class, and other clones once, few, many or no size at all.

J	size	D	V	CDR3	DNA
TRBJ2-7	.	TRBD2	TRBV11-2	CASSSSGTSGYEQYF	TGTGCCAGCAGCTCCTCCGGGACTAGCGGGTACGAGCAGTACTTC
TRBJ1-5	.	.	TRBV5-4	CASSTDRNQPQHF	TGTGCCAGCAGCACCGACAGAAATCAGCCCCAGCATTTT
TRBJ2-1	.	TRBD1	TRBV4-2	CASSQDQRQGIYNEQFF	TGTGCCAGCAGCCAAGATCAGCGACAGGGGATCTACAATGAGCAGTTCTTC
TRBJ2-7	.	.	TRBV6-5	CASIKAGVNEQYF	TGTGCCAGCATCAAGGCAGGGGTCAACGAGCAGTACTTC
TRBJ1-1	.	.	TRBV10-1	CASSQTRVPNTEAFF	TGCGCCAGCTCACAGACCAGGGTCCCGAACACTGAAGCTTTCTTT
TRBJ2-1	.	.	TRBV4-1	CASSLKTGTYNEQFF	TGCGCCAGCAGCCTAAAGACGGGGACCTACAATGAGCAGTTCTTC
TRBJ2-2	.	TRBD2	TRBV27	CASSPSGRAGTGELFF	TGTGCCAGCAGTCCAAGCGGGAGGGCCGGCACCGGGGAGCTGTTTTTT
TRBJ2-1	.	.	TRBV30	CAWRNPRLGAYNEQFF	TGTGCCTGGAGAAACCCAAGACTAGGGGCGTACAATGAGCAGTTCTTC
TRBJ2-7	once	.	TRBV7-9	CASSPMGSGASYEQYF	TGTGCCAGCAGCCCAATGGGGTCAGGGGCTAGTTACGAGCAGTACTTC
TRBJ1-3	.	TRBD1	TRBV5-1	CASSVDRGQIAGNTIYF	TGCGCCAGCAGCGTAGACAGGGGCCAAATTGCTGGAAACACCATATATTTT
TRBJ2-3	once	TRBD2	TRBV11-2	CASSSPIIAGGGYF	TGTGCCAGCAGCTCTCCAATTATAGCGGGTGGGGGGTATTTT
TRBJ1-2	.	TRBD1	TRBV18	CASSPPGQENYGYTF	TGTGCCAGCTCACCACCGGGACAGGAGAACTATGGCTACACCTTC
TRBJ2-5	.	TRBD2	TRBV5-4	CASSLGTSFWSYQETQYF	TGTGCCAGCAGCTTGGGGACTAGTTTTTGGTCCTACCAAGAGACCCAGTACTTC
TRBJ1-1	.	TRBD1	TRBV19	CASSSLQGARSTEAFF	TGTGCCAGTAGTAGCTTACAGGGGGCGAGGAGCACTGAAGCTTTCTTT
TRBJ2-7	.	.	TRBV7-9	CASSTENRVSNYEQYF	TGTGCCAGCAGCACCGAGAACAGGGTTTCTAACTACGAGCAGTACTTC
TRBJ2-5	.	.	TRBV6-1	CASSPIVGQQETQYF	TGTGCCAGCAGCCCCATAGTAGGACAGCAAGAGACCCAGTACTTC
TRBJ2-7	.	TRBD1	TRBV28	CASKGTGDSYEQYF	TGTGCCAGCAAAGGGACAGGGGACTCCTACGAGCAGTACTTC
TRBJ2-7	.	.	TRBV14	CASSPRVSSSSYEQYF	TGTGCCAGCAGCCCACGGGTGAGCTCCTCAAGCTACGAGCAGTACTTC
TRBJ1-5	.	.	TRBV13	CASSLDGGQPQHF	TGTGCCAGCAGCTTAGATGGGGGGCAGCCCCAGCATTTT
TRBJ2-1	.	.	TRBV6-6	CASSYRPPNSYNEQFF	TGTGCCAGCAGTTACCGTCCACCTAACTCCTACAATGAGCAGTTCTTC
TRBJ1-1	.	.	TRBV7-8	CASTLTGLNTEAFF	TGTGCCAGCACCCTAACAGGACTGAACACTGAAGCTTTCTTT
TRBJ2-3	.	.	TRBV5-1	CASHQEGGTDTQYF	TGCGCCAGCCATCAGGAAGGCGGCACAGATACGCAGTATTTT
TRBJ2-7	.	TRBD1	TRBV30	CAFSTGTGPYEQYF	TGTGCCTTTTCAACCGGGACAGGACCCTACGAGCAGTACTTC
TRBJ2-2	.	TRBD1	TRBV11-2	CASSHILGQPNTGELFF	TGTGCCAGCAGCCATATCCTGGGACAGCCGAACACCGGGGAGCTGTTTTTT
TRBJ2-1	once	.	TRBV29-1	CSVEAIGRNEQFF	TGCAGCGTTGAAGCAATCGGCAGGAATGAGCAGTTCTTC
TRBJ2-5	once	TRBD1	TRBV6-5	CASSVLQGAYETQYF	TGTGCCAGCAGTGTCCTTCAGGGGGCGTACGAGACCCAGTACTTC
TRBJ2-7	.	TRBD1	TRBV6-5	CASSYGTGWSYEQYF	TGTGCCAGCAGTTATGGGACAGGGTGGAGCTACGAGCAGTACTTC
TRBJ2-5	.	TRBD2	TRBV4-1	CASSSRLLAGVETQYF	TGCGCCAGCAGCTCTCGCCTACTAGCGGGAGTGGAGACCCAGTACTTC
TRBJ2-3	.	.	TRBV12-5	CASGLLRAGSTDTQYF	TGTGCTAGTGGTTTGCTTCGGGCGGGGAGCACAGATACGCAGTATTTT
TRBJ2-1	.	TRBD2	TRBV7-6	CASSLGTSGGDEQFF	TGTGCCAGCAGCTTAGGGACTAGCGGGGGGGATGAGCAGTTCTTC
TRBJ2-7	once	TRBD2	TRBV5-4	CASSTRLATDYEQYF	TGTGCCAGCAGCACAAGACTAGCGACCGACTACGAGCAGTACTTC
TRBJ2-2	.	.	TRBV25-1	CASSELWTPDTGELFF	TGTGCCAGCAGTGAATTGTGGACACCCGACACCGGGGAGCTGTTTTTT
TRBJ2-1	.	.	TRBV10-3	CAISERGANSYNEQFF	TGTGCCATCAGTGAACGGGGGGCCAACTCCTACAATGAGCAGTTCTTC
TRBJ1-2	.	.	TRBV11-2	CASSLSYGYTF	TGTGCCAGCAGCTTGAGCTATGGCTACACCTTC
TRBJ2-1	.	TRBD2	TRBV4-1	CASSQRLAGSYNEQFF	TGCGCCAGCAGCCAGCGACTAGCGGGCTCCTACAATGAGCAGTTCTTC
TRBJ2-6	.	TRBD1	TRBV19	CASSKGQHSGANVLTF	TGTGCCAGTAGTAAGGGACAGCATTCTGGGGCCAACGTCCTGACTTTC
TRBJ2-1	.	TRBD2	TRBV7-8	CASSLSLAGAYNEQFF	TGTGCCAGCAGCTTATCGCTAGCGGGAGCCTACAATGAGCAGTTCTTC
TRBJ2-7	.	.	TRBV15	CATSREDTYEQYF	TGTGCCACCAGCAGAGAGGACACCTACGAGCAGTACTTC
TRBJ2-4	.	TRBD1	TRBV7-9	CASSPSSGQSYQNIQYF	TGTGCCAGCAGCCCTAGCTCGGGACAGTCCTACCAAAACATTCAGTACTTC
TRBJ2-1	.	TRBD2	TRBV7-8	CASSWTSGSSYNEQFF	TGTGCCAGCAGCTGGACTAGCGGGAGCTCCTACAATGAGCAGTTCTTC
TRBJ2-5	.	TRBD2	TRBV2	CASIRTSVGETQYF	TGTGCCAGCATCCGGACTAGCGTAGGCGAGACCCAGTACTTC
TRBJ1-6	.	TRBD1	TRBV27	CASSPDRGMGFGGSPLHF	TGTGCCAGCAGCCCGGACAGGGGGATGGGGTTTGGGGGCTCACCCCTCCACTTT
TRBJ2-1	.	.	TRBV6-6	CASSKRDRYDEQFF	TGTGCCAGCAGTAAGCGGGACAGGTACGATGAGCAGTTCTTC
TRBJ2-2	.	TRBD2	TRBV10-2	CASSAGGPVRELFF	TGCGCCAGCAGTGCGGGAGGGCCCGTCCGGGAGCTGTTTTTT
TRBJ2-7	once	.	TRBV19	CASSPGVISYEQYF	TGTGCCAGTAGCCCGGGGGTGATCTCCTACGAGCAGTACTTC